The clone carrying this T cell receptor (beta chain) is categorized as medium-sized (0.01 to 0.1%). The antigen is undetermined. CDR1 MNHNY and CDR2 SVGAGI come from the germline V gene (reference sequence). With 10 bases removed from V and 5 bases from J, the gap between germline ends came to 14 bases. The CDR3 totals 12 residues. The sample comes from a study of T cell repertoires in aging, cancer and after chemotherapy. At the level of the study: Six age groups, ranging from 30 or younger to 70 or older, included the donors. The whole study produced a dataset of some 9 million TCR reads.

Amplification of TCR beta used genomic DNA extracted from peripheral blood. The study, taken as a whole, reports: Median generation probability rose over the chemotherapy interval in each cancer cohort, suggesting rebound thymic output. Compared with age-matched healthy donors, untreated hematological or solid cancer patients showed higher blood TCR clonality.

TRB rearrangements spanning V, D and J were amplified using mixed TRB-A/B primers. TCRdb reprocessed the multiplex PCR reads via MiXCR and lists one record per CDR3 protein. Of over 9,000 distinct CDR3 sequences in the sample, around 25% were seen once. The chain joins TRBV6-6 to TRBJ1-2; D is perhaps TRBD1 (5 bases). The sequencing sample was made of blood. The sequence derives from a human donor in good health. For the CDR3, the DNA is TGTGCCACCGCGCCGGGGGTATATGGCTACACCTTC. It codes for CATAPGVYGYTF.